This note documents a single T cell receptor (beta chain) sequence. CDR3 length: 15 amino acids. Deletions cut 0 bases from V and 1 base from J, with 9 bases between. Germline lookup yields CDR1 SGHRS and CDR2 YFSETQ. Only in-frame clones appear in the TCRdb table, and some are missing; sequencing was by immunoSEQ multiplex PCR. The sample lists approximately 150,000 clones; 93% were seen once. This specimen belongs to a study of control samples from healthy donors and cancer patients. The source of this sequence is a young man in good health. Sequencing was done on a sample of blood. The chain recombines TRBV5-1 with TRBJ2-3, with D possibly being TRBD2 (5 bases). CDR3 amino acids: CASSLERVGTDTQYF. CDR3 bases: TGCGCCAGCAGCTTGGAGAGGGTTGGCACAGATACGCAGTATTTT. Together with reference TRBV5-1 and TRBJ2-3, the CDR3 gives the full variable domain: KAGVTQTPRYLIKTRGQQVTLSCSPISGHRSVSWYQQTPGQGLQFLFEYFSETQRNKGNFPGRFSGRQFSNSRSEMNVSTLELGDSALYLCASSLERVGTDTQYFGPGTRLTVL.